This T cell receptor beta chain stems from a study of graft-versus-host responses after intestinal transplantation. Assay used: immunoSEQ multiplex PCR; TCRdb lists only in-frame clones, some missing. The repertoire holds some 48,000 clones, with roughly 83% as singletons. V was clipped by 3 bases and J by 1 base, with 1 base between them. The CDR3 loop spans 12 amino acids. Looked up from germline, CDR1 is SNHLY and CDR2 is FYNNEI. With regard to this clone: Its antigen is unknown.

This clonotype was obtained from a human donor who was the organ donor for an intestinal transplant. The material was unstimulated CD4+ T cells sorted from spleen or lymph node cells, obtained before transplant. The chain carries TRBV2 and TRBJ1-5; D is uncertain. The CDR3 DNA is TGTGCCAGCAGTGACAGCAATCAGCCCCAGCATTTT. This gives the protein CASSDSNQPQHF.